The clone carrying this TCR beta chain occurred many times. This entry comes from a study of blood T cells in healthy people across ages. Next came a second PCR, run for about 7 to 11 cycles, which used a sample-barcoded 5' primer along with a J-beta primer mix. Carrying 12 random nucleotides, a template-switch adaptor labeled each individual cDNA molecule. TCRdb fed the 5' RACE reads into MiXCR, producing one record per CDR3 protein. This sample carries some 880,000 distinct CDR3 sequences, 30% to 45% of them seen once, and the ten largest clones take around 13%. With 1 base removed from V and 6 bases from J, the gap between germline ends came to 14 bases. The CDR3 covers 15 residues.

The sequence was obtained from a man aged 18-30 years in good health. J is TRBJ2-3 and V is TRBV12-3 or TRBV12-4; TRBD1 might be the D (6 bases). What was sequenced was blood. The DNA for the CDR3 is TGTGCCAGCAGTTTAGGCACCATAAGGGGGGATACGCAGTATTTT. Encoded protein: CASSLGTIRGDTQYF.